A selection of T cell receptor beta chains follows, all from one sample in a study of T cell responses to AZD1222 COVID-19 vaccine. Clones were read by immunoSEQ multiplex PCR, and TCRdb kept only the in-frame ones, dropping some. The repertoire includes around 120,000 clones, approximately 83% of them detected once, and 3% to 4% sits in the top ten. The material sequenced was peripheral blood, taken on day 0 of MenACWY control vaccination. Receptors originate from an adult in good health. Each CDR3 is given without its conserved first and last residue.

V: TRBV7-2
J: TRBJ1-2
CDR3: ASSLVAGNYGYT

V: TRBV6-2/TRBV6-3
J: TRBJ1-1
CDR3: ASSSPGQGRTEAF

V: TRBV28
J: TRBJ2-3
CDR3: ASSLSPDYTDTQY

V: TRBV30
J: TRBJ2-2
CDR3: AWSGPPTGVMGELF

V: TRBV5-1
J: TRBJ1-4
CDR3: ASSLEQLNEKLF

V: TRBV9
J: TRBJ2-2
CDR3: ASSVQPILNTGELF

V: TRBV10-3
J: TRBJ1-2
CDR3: AISVGQGGINYGYT

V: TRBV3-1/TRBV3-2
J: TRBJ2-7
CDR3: ASSQDLGSYEQY

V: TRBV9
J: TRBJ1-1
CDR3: ASSVRTGAEAF

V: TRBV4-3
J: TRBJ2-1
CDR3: ASSQDVAGVYNEQF

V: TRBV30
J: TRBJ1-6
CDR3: AWSVRQIPYNSPLH

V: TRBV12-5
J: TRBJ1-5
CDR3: ASGLGNQPQH

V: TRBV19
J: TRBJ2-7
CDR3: ASSTSSYEQY

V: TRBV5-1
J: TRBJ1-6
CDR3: ASSLGATNSPLH

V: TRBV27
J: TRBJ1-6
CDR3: ASSLSAAQQGYHSPLH

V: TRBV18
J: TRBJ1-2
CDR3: ASSSGTYYGYT

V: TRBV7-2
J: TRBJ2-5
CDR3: ASSLGTSGGPQETQY

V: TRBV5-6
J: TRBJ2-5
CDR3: ASSSVGTGRETQY

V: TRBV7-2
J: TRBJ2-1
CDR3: ASSLRTSGGYNEQF

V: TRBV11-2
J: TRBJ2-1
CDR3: ASSLEYGTSGGDEQF

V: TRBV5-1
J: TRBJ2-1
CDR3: ACSLVGTGGNEQF

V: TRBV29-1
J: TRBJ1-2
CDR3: SVEDPRTVGYT

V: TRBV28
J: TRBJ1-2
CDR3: ASSSTGNYGYT

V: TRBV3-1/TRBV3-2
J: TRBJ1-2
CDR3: ASSQDGGYT

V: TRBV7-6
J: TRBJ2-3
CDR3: ASSSLAGGPTDTQY

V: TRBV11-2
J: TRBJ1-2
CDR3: ASSLDRSRGYT

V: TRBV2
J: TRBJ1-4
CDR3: ASSAQGPRFGEKLF

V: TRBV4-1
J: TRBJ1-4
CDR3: ASSRAGPNEKLF

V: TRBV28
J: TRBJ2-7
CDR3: ASSLWGRGIGEQY

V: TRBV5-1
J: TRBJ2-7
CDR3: ASSAGLFPDEQY